This T cell receptor (beta chain) was identified during a study of OX40 agonist ivuxolimab in advanced cancers. About the full investigation: Ivuxolimab, which targeted the costimulatory receptor OX40 (CD134), was an agonistic, fully human IgG2 monoclonal antibody. The point of sequencing TCRbeta in the periphery was to test whether ivuxolimab changed TCR sequence diversity and drove clonal T-cell expansion. Of the 50 to 55 patients in dose escalation, about 20 had hepatocellular carcinoma, some 15 had melanoma, 9 had renal cell carcinoma and 9 had head and neck cancer. The monotherapy dose-escalation portion (N of about 50 patients) of the phase I ivuxolimab trial is reported in the paper. Intravenous ivuxolimab was administered to patients every 2 weeks at six dose levels: 0.01, 0.1, 0.3, 1.5, 3 and 10 mg/kg. Partial responses were achieved by three dose-escalation patients, of whom one had hepatocellular carcinoma and two had cutaneous melanoma. A male proportion of almost 85% and a mean age of around 60 years, ranging from 23 to 79, were recorded for the dose-escalation cohort. Prior anti-PD-1, anti-PD-L1 or anti-CTLA-4 therapy was permitted, and checkpoint inhibitors had been received by 40% to 50% of dose-escalation patients.

To note about this clone: It has no known antigen specificity. No qualities accompany the bases; no much larger clone lies one base away.

V lost 4 bases and J lost 2 bases; the stretch between them is 16 bases long. From the cysteine up to the phenylalanine, the CDR3 has a length of 15 residues. Only the CDR3 DNA stays, 45 bases, in frame from base 1. The germline V gene yields SQVTM for CDR1 and ANQGSEA for CDR2. To sequence the TCRbeta CDR3 region, genomic DNA was isolated from the sorted cells. The immunoSEQ Assay was used for sequencing of TCRbeta CDR3 regions. This is the immuneACCESS table as TCRdb keeps it, with only in-frame sequences that have V and J called. A part of the clones is gone; compared with another copy, unresolved V genes explain less than half, and the rest is unexplained. The sample table lists approximately 94,000 clones, roughly 90% of them with a count of one. The ten largest make up 0.15% to 0.2% of the sample. What the research found in general, with its limitations: Clonal expansion of both CD4+ and CD8+ blood T cells was observed from baseline to week 6 at doses 0.1 to 3.0 mg/kg. Which antigens the clonally expanded peripheral T cells were specific for was not determined. Partial responders in the 0.1-3.0 mg/kg groups had among the lowest normalized peripheral clonal expansion, especially among CD8+ T cells. On average, CD8+ T cells showed more expanded clones than CD4+ T cells after ivuxolimab. Low levels of normalized T-cell clonal expansion were also seen in some patients who did not respond.

The trial excluded patients who had a history of autoimmune disease or who were on systemic immunosuppression. In every dose cohort, peripheral blood was drawn for TCR sequencing at baseline, cycle 4 day 1, and cycle 7 day 1. Samples were obtained from an open-label, multicenter, first-in-human phase I dose-escalation trial of ivuxolimab. Adults with locally advanced or metastatic head and neck squamous cell, hepatocellular, melanoma or renal cell carcinoma were enrolled in the trial. Before TCR sequencing, CD4+ and CD8+ T cells were separately sorted from peripheral blood. The sequence links TRBV29-1 to TRBJ2-3, with TRBD1 tentatively as D gene (6 bases match). The receptor's source is an adult with an advanced solid tumor such as melanoma, head and neck, liver or kidney cancer. The sample was CD4+ or CD8+ T cells sorted from blood, taken in a trial of the OX40 agonist ivuxolimab. The nucleotide sequence reads TGCAGCGTTGTGGGGCTCAGGGGATACACAGATACGCAGTATTTT. This is translated as CSVVGLRGYTDTQYF.